This T cell receptor (beta chain) is drawn from a study of CD8 T cells in ankylosing spondylitis. General study findings and limits: A TCR beta motif made of about eight highly homologous variants seemed typical of ankylosing spondylitis blood.

This clonotype has at least ten counts. Its antigen is not identified. The CDR3 consists of 12 residues. From germline, CDR1 is SQVTM and CDR2 ANQGSEA. Trimming removed 6 bases at V and 1 base at J, with 9 bases between. TCRdb fed the 5' RACE reads into MiXCR, producing one record per CDR3 protein. The sample records a few hundred thousand distinct CDR3 sequences, under 25% being singletons. The J gene is TRBJ2-5, the V gene TRBV29-1; unclear D gene. This TCR derives from a male donor with ankylosing spondylitis. The sequencing input was blood, either unsorted or a sorted T cell fraction (not recorded which). CDR3 in amino acids: CSVHKTQETQYF. CDR3 DNA sequence: TGCAGCGTGCACAAGACCCAAGAGACCCAGTACTTC. Complete variable domain (other parts from reference TRBV29-1 and TRBJ2-5): SAVISQKPSRDICQRGTSLTIQCQVDSQVTMMFWYRQQPGQSLTLIATANQGSEATYESGFVIDKFPISRPNLTFSTLTVSNMSPEDSSIYLCSVHKTQETQYFGPGTRLLVL.